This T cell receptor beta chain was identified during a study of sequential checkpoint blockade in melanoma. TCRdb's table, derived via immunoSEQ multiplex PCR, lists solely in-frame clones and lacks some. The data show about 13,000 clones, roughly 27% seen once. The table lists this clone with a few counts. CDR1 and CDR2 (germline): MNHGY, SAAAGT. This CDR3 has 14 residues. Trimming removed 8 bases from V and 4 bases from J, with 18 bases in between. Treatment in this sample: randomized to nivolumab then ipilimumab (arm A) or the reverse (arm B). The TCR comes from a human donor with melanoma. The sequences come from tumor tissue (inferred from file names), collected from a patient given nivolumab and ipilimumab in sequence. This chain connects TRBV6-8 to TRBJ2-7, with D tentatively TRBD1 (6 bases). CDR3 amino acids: CASGDTYLRYEQYF. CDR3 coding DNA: TGTGCCAGCGGGGACACCTACTTAAGGTACGAGCAGTACTTC.